This T cell receptor beta chain was sequenced in a study of T cell changes during pregnancy in multiple sclerosis. V dropped 10 bases and J dropped 0 bases, with 14 bases sitting between them. CDR1 is LNHDA, CDR2 SQIVND, per germline (reference sequence). The CDR3 spans 14 residues. TCRdb's table, derived via immunoSEQ multiplex PCR, lists solely in-frame clones and lacks some. Of about 81,000 clones in the sample, roughly 93% were seen once. The source of this sequence is a female donor with multiple sclerosis, enrolled in a pregnancy study. Sample: peripheral blood, taken in the third trimester of pregnancy. The V call is TRBV19, the J call TRBJ2-3; D might be TRBD1 (5 bases). For the CDR3, the DNA is TGTGCCACCAAACAGGCTTCTAGCACAGATACGCAGTATTTT. Protein sequence: CATKQASSTDTQYF.